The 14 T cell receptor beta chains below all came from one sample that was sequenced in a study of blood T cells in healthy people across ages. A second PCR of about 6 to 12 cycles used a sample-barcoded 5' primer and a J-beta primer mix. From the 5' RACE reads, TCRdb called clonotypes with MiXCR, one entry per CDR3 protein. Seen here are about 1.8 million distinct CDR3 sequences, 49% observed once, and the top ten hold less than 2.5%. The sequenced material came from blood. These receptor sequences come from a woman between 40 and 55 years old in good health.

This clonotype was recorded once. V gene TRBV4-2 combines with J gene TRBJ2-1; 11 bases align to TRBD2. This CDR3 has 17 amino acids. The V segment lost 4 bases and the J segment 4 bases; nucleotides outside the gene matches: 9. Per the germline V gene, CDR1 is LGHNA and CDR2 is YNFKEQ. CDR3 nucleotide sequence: TGTGCCAGCAGCCGTTATAGCGGGAGGGAAGCTTACAATGAGCAGTTCTTC. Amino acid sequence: CASSRYSGREAYNEQFF.

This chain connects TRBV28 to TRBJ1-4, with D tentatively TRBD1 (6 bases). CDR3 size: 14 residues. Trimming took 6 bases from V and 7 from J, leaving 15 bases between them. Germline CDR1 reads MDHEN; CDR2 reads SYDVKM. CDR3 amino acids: CASRGGAEGEKLFF. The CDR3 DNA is TGTGCCAGCAGGGGGGGGGCAGAGGGTGAAAAACTGTTTTTT.

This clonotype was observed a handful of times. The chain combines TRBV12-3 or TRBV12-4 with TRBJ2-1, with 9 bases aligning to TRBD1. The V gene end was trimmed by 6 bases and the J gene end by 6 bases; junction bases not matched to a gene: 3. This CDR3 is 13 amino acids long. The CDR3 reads CASSDRGFNEQFF. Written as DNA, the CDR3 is TGTGCCAGCAGCGACAGGGGGTTCAATGAGCAGTTCTTC.

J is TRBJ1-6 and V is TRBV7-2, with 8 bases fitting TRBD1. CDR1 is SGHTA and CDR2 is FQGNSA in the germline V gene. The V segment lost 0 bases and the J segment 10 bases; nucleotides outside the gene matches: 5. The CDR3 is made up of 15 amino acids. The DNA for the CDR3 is TGTGCCAGCAGCTTAGCGGACAGGGAAGGATCACCCCTCCACTTT. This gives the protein CASSLADREGSPLHF.

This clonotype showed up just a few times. The CDR3 coding sequence is TGTGCCAGCAGCAACCCGGGACACCACTACGAGCAGTACTTC. Encoded protein: CASSNPGHHYEQYF. The chain employs TRBV21-1 and TRBJ2-7; the tabulated D call, TRBD1, remains unverified against the DNA. TRBV21-1 is given as a pseudogene. CDR3 length equals 14 residues.

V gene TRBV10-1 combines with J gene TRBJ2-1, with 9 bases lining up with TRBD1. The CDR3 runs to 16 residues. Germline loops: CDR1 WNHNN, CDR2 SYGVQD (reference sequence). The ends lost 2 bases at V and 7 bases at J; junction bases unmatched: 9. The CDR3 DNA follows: TGCGCCAGCAGTGAGCGACGGACAGGGGCGGGAAATGAGCAGTTCTTC. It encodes CASSERRTGAGNEQFF.

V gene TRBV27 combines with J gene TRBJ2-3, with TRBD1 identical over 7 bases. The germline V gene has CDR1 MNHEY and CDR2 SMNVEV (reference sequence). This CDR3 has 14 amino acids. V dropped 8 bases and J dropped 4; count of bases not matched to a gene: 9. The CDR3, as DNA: TGTGCCAGCGCACGTAGGGGGCTGGCAGATACGCAGTATTTT. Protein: CASARRGLADTQYF.

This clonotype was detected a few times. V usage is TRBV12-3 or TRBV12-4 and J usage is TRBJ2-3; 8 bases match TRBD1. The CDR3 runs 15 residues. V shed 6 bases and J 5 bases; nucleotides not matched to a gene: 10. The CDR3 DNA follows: TGTGCCAGCAGACCCCAGGGGGCGCGTGTAGATACGCAGTATTTT. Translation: CASRPQGARVDTQYF.

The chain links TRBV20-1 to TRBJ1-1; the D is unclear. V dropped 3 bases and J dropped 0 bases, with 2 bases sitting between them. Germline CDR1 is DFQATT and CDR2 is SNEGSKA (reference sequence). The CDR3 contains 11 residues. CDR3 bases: TGCAGTGCTAGCGTGAACACTGAAGCTTTCTTT. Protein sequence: CSASVNTEAFF.

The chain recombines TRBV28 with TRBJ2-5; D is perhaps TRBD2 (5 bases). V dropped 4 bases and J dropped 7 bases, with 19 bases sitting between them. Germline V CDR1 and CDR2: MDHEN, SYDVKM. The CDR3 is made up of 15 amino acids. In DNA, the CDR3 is TGTGCCAGCAGTTCACTAGGTCGAGGGTCGGTGACCCAGTACTTC. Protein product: CASSSLGRGSVTQYF.

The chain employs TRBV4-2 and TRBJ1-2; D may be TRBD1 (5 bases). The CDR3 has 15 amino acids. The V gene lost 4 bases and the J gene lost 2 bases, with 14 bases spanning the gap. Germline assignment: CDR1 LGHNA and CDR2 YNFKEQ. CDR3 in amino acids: CASSREQRDNYGYTF. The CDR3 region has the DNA TGTGCCAGCAGCCGAGAGCAACGGGACAACTATGGCTACACCTTC.

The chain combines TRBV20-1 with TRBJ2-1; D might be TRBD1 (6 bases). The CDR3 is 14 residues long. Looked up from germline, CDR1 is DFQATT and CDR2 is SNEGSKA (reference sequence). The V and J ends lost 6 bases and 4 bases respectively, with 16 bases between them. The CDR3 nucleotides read TGCAGTGCCCGAAGGGGGTCCATATACAATGAGCAGTTCTTC. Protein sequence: CSARRGSIYNEQFF.

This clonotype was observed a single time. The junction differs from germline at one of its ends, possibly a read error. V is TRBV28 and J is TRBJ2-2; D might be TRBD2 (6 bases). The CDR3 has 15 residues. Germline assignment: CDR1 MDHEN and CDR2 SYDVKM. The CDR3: CASSWRAERAGELSF. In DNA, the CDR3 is TGTGCCAGCAGTTGGAGGGCAGAACGGGCCGGGGAGCTGTCTTTT.

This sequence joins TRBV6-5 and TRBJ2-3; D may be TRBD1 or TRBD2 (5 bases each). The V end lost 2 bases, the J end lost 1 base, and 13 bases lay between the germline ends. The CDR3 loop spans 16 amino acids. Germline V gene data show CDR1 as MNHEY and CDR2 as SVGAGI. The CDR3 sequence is CASSYGGMSRTDTQYF. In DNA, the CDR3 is TGTGCCAGCAGTTACGGGGGAATGAGTCGCACAGATACGCAGTATTTT.